The following is a TCR beta chain sequence with its context. What it binds is not known. The CDR3 is 14 residues long. V lost 1 base and J 3 bases, leaving 7 bases between the germline ends. Germline lookup yields CDR1 LGHNA and CDR2 YSLEER. This PCR relied on a set of 60 Vbeta primers and 13 Jbeta primers. Profiling relied on immunoSEQ multiplex PCR, and the TCRdb table lists in-frame clones only, not all of them. Of over 75,000 clones in the sample, about 66% were seen once. These data belong to a study of cytomegalovirus exposure and HLA in healthy donors. Study overall: An analysis done earlier identified 100 million to 140 million unique TCR beta sequences from 200 million or so T cells.

Overall study findings and caveats: The study flagged some 170 TCR beta chains as cytomegalovirus-associated.

The sequenced sample consisted of PBMCs. V gene TRBV4-3 combines with J gene TRBJ1-3; D ambiguous. The sequence was obtained from a man aged 30-40 years in good health and CMV-seronegative. The CDR3 loop is CASSQGAIGNTIYF. CDR3 DNA sequence: TGCGCCAGCAGCCAAGGGGCAATTGGAAACACCATATATTTT.